This TCR beta chain appears in the sequencing data of a study of CD8 T cells in Susac syndrome. This CDR3 is built from 15 residues. Deletions cut 3 bases from V and 2 bases from J, with 12 bases between. The germline CDR1 and CDR2 sequences are SGDLS and YYNGEE. A quantity of about 0.5 to 1 ug RNA underwent reverse transcription using random hexamers. An immunoSEQ multiplex PCR generated amplified TCR beta CDR3 products spanning 54 Vbeta and 13 Jbeta. TCRdb used MiXCR to reprocess the immunoSEQ multiplex PCR reads, holding one entry per CDR3 protein. This table holds some 120,000 distinct CDR3 sequences, roughly 94% found once.

V usage is TRBV9 and J usage is TRBJ2-1; D possibly uses TRBD1 or TRBD2 (6 bases each). This sequence originates from a human donor with multiple sclerosis. Sequenced input: CD4+ T cells from PBMCs. Written as DNA, the CDR3 is TGTGCCAGCAGCGCCCCGGGGGCCCCCTACAATGAGCAGTTCTTC. Protein sequence: CASSAPGAPYNEQFF.